Listed here is a single TCR beta chain. This entry belongs to a study of blood T cell repertoires in COVID-19. V dropped 7 bases and J dropped 11 bases, with 15 bases sitting between them. This CDR3 spans 13 amino acids. CDR1 and CDR2 from the germline V gene are SNHLY and FYNNEI. The protocol was immunoSEQ multiplex PCR, while the TCRdb copy is restricted to in-frame clones and leaves out a portion. The sample includes under 90,000 clones, about 80% of them seen just once. This sequence joins TRBV2 and TRBJ1-6; tentative D call: TRBD1 (5 bases). Specimen: peripheral blood. The sequence was collected from a human donor in a cohort sampled during active COVID-19. The CDR3 sequence: CASNNLRAAPLHF. As DNA, the CDR3 is TGTGCCAGCAATAACCTCAGGGCAGCACCCCTCCACTTT.